This T cell receptor (beta chain) was identified during a study of blood T cell repertoires in COVID-19. In the study overall: Samples of COVID-19 (acute and convalescent) were obtained from the United States, Italy and Spain.

Measured with immunoSEQ multiplex PCR; TCRdb has only the in-frame clones, and not every one. The table shows tens of thousands of clones, with 77% occurring only once. Between the trimmed V and J ends, which lost 1 base and 2 bases, there was a span of 9 bases. This CDR3 comprises 15 residues. Germline V gene lookup returns CDR1 SGHAT and CDR2 FQNNGV. This chain connects TRBV11-2 to TRBJ1-5; the D gene is possibly TRBD1 (5 bases). The sample comprised peripheral blood. This TCR was sampled from a human donor in a cohort sampled during active COVID-19. CDR3 in DNA: TGTGCCAGCAGCTTAGGTACAGGTCGCAATCAGCCCCAGCATTTT. It is translated as CASSLGTGRNQPQHF.